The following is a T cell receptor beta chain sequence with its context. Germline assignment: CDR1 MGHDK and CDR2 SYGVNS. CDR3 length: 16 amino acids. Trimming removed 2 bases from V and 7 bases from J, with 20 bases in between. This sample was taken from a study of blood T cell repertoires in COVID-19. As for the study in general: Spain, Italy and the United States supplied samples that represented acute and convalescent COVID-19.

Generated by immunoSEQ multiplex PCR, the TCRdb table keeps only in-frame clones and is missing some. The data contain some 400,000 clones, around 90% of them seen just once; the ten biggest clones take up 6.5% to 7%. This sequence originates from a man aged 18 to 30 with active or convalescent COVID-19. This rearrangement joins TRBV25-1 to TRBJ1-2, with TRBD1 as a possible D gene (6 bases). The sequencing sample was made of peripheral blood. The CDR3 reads CASSERVAGGRFGYTF. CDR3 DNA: TGTGCCAGCAGTGAAAGGGTGGCCGGGGGGCGTTTTGGCTACACCTTC.